What follows are 29 T cell receptor beta chains derived from one specimen sequenced in a study. A single record per CDR3 protein comes from TCRdb applying MiXCR to the reads. The sample shows just under 6,000 distinct CDR3 sequences, 9% to 10% of them seen only once. The specimen was CD4+ T cells from synovial fluid. These receptors all stem from a human donor with rheumatoid arthritis.

By proportion, this clonotype is medium-sized (0.01 to 0.1%). The genes are TRBV6-1 and TRBJ2-1; TRBD1 matches 8 bases. This CDR3 has 15 amino acids. V trimming: 8 bases; J trimming: 3 bases; junction bases outside the gene matches: 9. The germline V gene has CDR1 MNHNS and CDR2 SASEGT. CDR3 sequence reads: CASSLQGAIYNEQFF. CDR3 DNA sequence: TGTGCCAGCTCCCTTCAGGGGGCCATCTACAATGAGCAGTTCTTC.

This clonotype was picked up a small number of times. This sequence joins TRBV10-3 and TRBJ2-5, with D uncertain. Germline V lookup: CDR1 ENHRY, CDR2 SYGVKD. V was trimmed by 6 bases and J by 3 bases, leaving 8 bases between them. The CDR3 has 12 amino acids. CDR3 amino acids: CAISSYEETQYF. The CDR3 bases are TGTGCCATCAGCAGCTACGAAGAGACCCAGTACTTC.

This clonotype was recorded many times. The rearrangement joins TRBV11-2 to TRBJ2-1, with 7 bases aligning to TRBD1. With V trimmed by 5 bases and J by 4 bases, 5 bases remained unmatched. The germline CDR1 and CDR2 sequences are SGHAT and FQNNGV. The CDR3 extends over 14 amino acids. The CDR3: CASSPAGGYNEQFF. The CDR3 DNA reads as TGTGCCAGCAGCCCGGCAGGGGGATACAATGAGCAGTTCTTC.

This clonotype was observed many times. The chain employs TRBV5-1 and TRBJ2-1; 10 bases line up with TRBD2. Trimming removed 2 bases from V and 8 bases from J; junction bases left unmatched: 7. This CDR3 comprises 15 residues. Germline values: CDR1 SGHRS, CDR2 YFSETQ. CDR3 in amino acids: CASSFGASGGDEQFF. In DNA form, the CDR3 reads TGCGCCAGCAGCTTTGGGGCTAGCGGGGGCGATGAGCAGTTCTTC. Using reference TRBV5-1 and TRBJ2-1 for the parts outside the CDR3, the full variable domain is KAGVTQTPRYLIKTRGQQVTLSCSPISGHRSVSWYQQTPGQGLQFLFEYFSETQRNKGNFPGRFSGRQFSNSRSEMNVSTLELGDSALYLCASSFGASGGDEQFFGPGTRLTVL.

This sequence joins TRBV3-1 and TRBJ2-7; tentatively, D is TRBD2 (5 bases). Trimming left V 2 bases short and J 2 bases short, with 10 bases between. Germline CDR1 reads LGHDT; CDR2 reads YNNKEL (reference sequence). The CDR3 loop spans 14 amino acids. CDR3: CASSQWTGAYEQYF. The CDR3 DNA is TGTGCCAGCAGCCAATGGACTGGAGCCTACGAGCAGTACTTC.

By proportion, this clonotype is medium-sized (0.01 to 0.1%). This chain connects TRBV5-4 to TRBJ2-7; TRBD1 might be the D (6 bases). The CDR3 extends over 16 amino acids. Germline loops: CDR1 SGHNT, CDR2 YYREEE (reference sequence). V lost 4 bases to trimming and J lost 2 bases, with 19 bases between them. Here the CDR3 DNA reads TGTGCCAGCAGCCGCCTCGGAGTGGCAGGGGCCTACGAGCAGTACTTC. Encoded protein: CASSRLGVAGAYEQYF.

This clonotype has a count of ten or more. This chain links TRBV12-5 with TRBJ2-5; D is uncertain. CDR3 length: 13 residues. Trimming left V 4 bases short and J 0 bases short, with 6 bases between. Germline CDR1 LGHNT, CDR2 FRNRAP. CDR3 region: CASGSKNQETQYF. Here the CDR3 DNA reads TGTGCTAGTGGTTCCAAGAACCAAGAGACCCAGTACTTC.

V and J are TRBV18 and TRBJ2-2; possible D gene TRBD1, 6 bases. The CDR3 consists of 15 residues. Germline CDR1 KGHSH, CDR2 LQKENI. Trimming removed 8 bases from V and 5 bases from J, with 18 bases in between. Here the CDR3 DNA reads TGTGCCAGCGTCCCGGGACAAGGGTCTACCGGGGAGCTGTTTTTT. Its protein is CASVPGQGSTGELFF.

This clonotype is classed as medium-sized. The J gene is TRBJ1-4, the V gene TRBV12-3 or TRBV12-4; TRBD1 is a possible D gene (6 bases). V gave up 6 bases and J gave up 12 bases, with 23 bases separating them. The CDR3 runs to 15 residues. CDR3 residues: CASSHGTAGAGELFF. CDR3 DNA sequence: TGTGCCAGCAGCCACGGGACGGCGGGGGCCGGGGAACTGTTTTTT.

This clonotype is termed medium-sized. This chain connects TRBV12-3 or TRBV12-4 to TRBJ2-5; D is possibly TRBD2 (6 bases). V lost 3 bases to trimming and J lost 7 bases, with 9 bases between them. The CDR3 has 12 amino acids. This chain's CDR3 is CASSFTRGTQYF. In DNA form, the CDR3 reads TGTGCCAGCAGTTTCACGCGGGGGACCCAGTACTTC.

This clonotype occurred a few times. The chain carries TRBV3-1 and TRBJ1-3; D is possibly TRBD1 (6 bases). The germline V gene has CDR1 LGHDT and CDR2 YNNKEL (reference sequence). Trimming took off 4 bases at V and 0 bases at J, with 19 bases between the two ends. The CDR3 contains 18 residues. The CDR3 DNA is TGTGCCAGCAGCCTCGGGGGCAGTCCGGCTCTCTCTGGAAACACCATATATTTT. The encoded protein is CASSLGGSPALSGNTIYF.

This clonotype is deemed medium-sized. V usage is TRBV11-2 and J usage is TRBJ1-6; D unclear. From germline, CDR1 is SGHAT and CDR2 FQNNGV. The CDR3 covers 15 residues. Trimming removed 1 base at V and 3 bases at J, with 7 bases between. CDR3 bases: TGTGCCAGCAGCTTAGCGGAGAACTATAATTCACCCCTCCACTTT. It codes for CASSLAENYNSPLHF.

By proportion, this clonotype is medium-sized. The chain recombines TRBV5-1 with TRBJ2-4; possible D gene TRBD1, 6 bases. With 0 bases removed from V and 2 bases from J, the gap between germline ends came to 15 bases. The CDR3 totals 17 residues. Germline V gene sequence: CDR1 SGHRS, CDR2 YFSETQ. DNA for the CDR3: TGCGCCAGCAGCTTGGATGTGGGGACATACTCCAAAAACATTCAGTACTTC. The encoded protein is CASSLDVGTYSKNIQYF. The whole variable domain, remainder taken from reference TRBV5-1 and TRBJ2-4, is KAGVTQTPRYLIKTRGQQVTLSCSPISGHRSVSWYQQTPGQGLQFLFEYFSETQRNKGNFPGRFSGRQFSNSRSEMNVSTLELGDSALYLCASSLDVGTYSKNIQYFGAGTRLSVL.

This clonotype has ten or more counts. This chain links TRBV2 with TRBJ1-2; 9 bases map to TRBD1. V was clipped by 8 bases and J by 10 bases; unmatched bases: 8. This CDR3 region has 12 residues. CDR1 is SNHLY, CDR2 FYNNEI, per germline. The CDR3 coding sequence is TGTGCCAGCGGACAGGGGTCGGAATTCTACACCTTC. It is translated as CASGQGSEFYTF.

This clonotype was seen at least ten times. The rearrangement uses TRBV7-9 and TRBJ2-1; 7 bases are shared with TRBD2. CDR3 length: 15 amino acids. CDR1 and CDR2 from the germline V gene are SEHNR and FQNEAQ (reference sequence). V lost 1 base and J lost 7; bases outside the gene matches: 7. The CDR3 DNA reads TGTGCCAGCAGCTTAGTACGGGCGGGGGAAAATGAGCAGTTCTTC. This gives the protein CASSLVRAGENEQFF.

This clonotype has a count of ten or more. This chain links TRBV18 with TRBJ1-1; D is perhaps TRBD1 (5 bases). V was shortened by 4 bases and J by 1 base, with 10 bases between the two germline ends. Germline-derived CDR1 and CDR2 are KGHSH and LQKENI. The CDR3 is made up of 14 amino acids. The CDR3 bases are TGTGCCAGCTCACTAGGGACGGGGAACACTGAAGCTTTCTTT. Encoded protein: CASSLGTGNTEAFF.

By frequency in the sample, this clonotype is medium-sized. This sequence joins TRBV19 and TRBJ1-1; tentative D call: TRBD1 (6 bases). CDR3 length: 15 amino acids. V was trimmed by 5 bases and J by 3 bases, leaving 16 bases between them. Per germline, CDR1 LNHDA and CDR2 SQIVND (reference sequence). Written as DNA, the CDR3 is TGTGCCAGTAGTGAAGGGGGTTTCGTCGACACTGAAGCTTTCTTT. Protein product: CASSEGGFVDTEAFF.

This clonotype was counted many times. The gene calls are TRBV13 and TRBJ2-3; D is ambiguous. In germline, CDR1 is PRHDT, CDR2 FYEKMQ (reference sequence). This CDR3 is 13 amino acids long. V gave up 0 bases and J gave up 4 bases, with 5 bases separating them. CDR3 amino acids: CASSLGLADTQYF. CDR3 nucleotides: TGTGCCAGCAGCTTAGGCCTGGCAGATACGCAGTATTTT.

This clonotype is labeled as medium-sized. CDR3 region: CASSLGTGEHNEQFF. CDR3 DNA: TGTGCCAGCTCACTTGGGACAGGCGAACACAATGAGCAGTTCTTC. V usage is TRBV18 and J usage is TRBJ2-1; the match to TRBD1 covers 8 bases. V lost 4 bases and J lost 5; bases outside the gene matches: 7. In germline, CDR1 is KGHSH, CDR2 LQKENI. The CDR3 has 15 amino acids.

This clonotype was observed a handful of times. CDR3 DNA: TGTGCCAGCTCACTGGGGACTAGCGGGAGCCACGAGCAGTACTTC. Protein product: CASSLGTSGSHEQYF. The chain carries TRBV18 and TRBJ2-7; 14 bases are a match to TRBD2. There are 15 residues in the CDR3. After removal of 4 bases from V and 5 bases from J, the junction contained 4 bases not matched to a gene. Germline CDR1 reads KGHSH; CDR2 reads LQKENI.

Relative to its sample, this clonotype is medium-sized. The chain joins TRBV18 to TRBJ2-3, with 9 nucleotides matching TRBD2. The CDR3 extends over 16 amino acids. CDR1 is KGHSH, CDR2 LQKENI, per germline. The ends lost 2 bases at V and 4 bases at J; junction bases unmatched: 7. CDR3 sequence: CASSPNLAGMADTQYF. The CDR3 DNA reads TGTGCCAGCTCACCAAATCTAGCGGGAATGGCAGATACGCAGTATTTT. The variable domain in full, completed from reference TRBV18 and TRBJ2-3, reads NAGVMQNPRHLVRRRGQEARLRCSPMKGHSHVYWYRQLPEEGLKFMVYLQKENIIDESGMPKERFSAEFPKEGPSILRIQQVVRGDSAAYFCASSPNLAGMADTQYFGPGTRLTVL.

This clonotype was counted ten times or more. The chain links TRBV18 to TRBJ1-5, with D perhaps matching TRBD1 (6 bases). CDR1 is KGHSH and CDR2 is LQKENI in the germline V gene. The CDR3 is 17 residues long. V was cut by 2 bases and J by 5 bases, with 19 bases left in between. CDR3 in DNA: TGTGCCAGCTCACCAATGGATTTGGGGGCGCTTTATCAGCCCCAGCATTTT. Translated, it gives CASSPMDLGALYQPQHF. The full variable domain, with the rest looked up from reference TRBV18 and TRBJ1-5, is NAGVMQNPRHLVRRRGQEARLRCSPMKGHSHVYWYRQLPEEGLKFMVYLQKENIIDESGMPKERFSAEFPKEGPSILRIQQVVRGDSAAYFCASSPMDLGALYQPQHFGDGTRLSIL.

This clonotype has at least ten counts. The J gene is TRBJ2-2, the V gene TRBV6-1; D perhaps matches TRBD2 (5 bases). Germline V gene sequence: CDR1 MNHNS, CDR2 SASEGT. The CDR3 is made up of 14 amino acids. Trimming pared 8 bases from V and 1 base from J, leaving 11 bases between. For the CDR3, the DNA is TGTGCCAGCCGGCCGGGGTGGAACACCGGGGAGCTGTTTTTT. Amino acid sequence: CASRPGWNTGELFF.

In this sample, this clonotype is medium-sized. This chain links TRBV13 with TRBJ1-6; a weak D match, TRBD1 (5 bases). The V and J ends lost 2 bases and 0 bases respectively, with 14 bases between them. This CDR3 has 18 amino acids. Germline V gene sequence: CDR1 PRHDT, CDR2 FYEKMQ (reference sequence). CDR3 sequence: CASSLKTGGSSYNSPLHF. The CDR3 DNA reads as TGTGCCAGCAGCTTAAAGACGGGGGGAAGCTCCTATAATTCACCCCTCCACTTT.

The chain links TRBV11-3 to TRBJ2-5; 8 bases are a match to TRBD2. The germline gives CDR1 SGHNT, CDR2 YENEEA. Trimming at V came to 3 bases and at J to 1 base, leaving 10 bases not matched to a gene. There are 17 residues in the CDR3. The CDR3 sequence: CASSFGSGSLAQETQYF. The CDR3 DNA reads TGTGCCAGCAGCTTTGGGAGCGGGAGTCTCGCCCAAGAGACCCAGTACTTC.

The table lists this clonotype with many counts. The chain combines TRBV28 with TRBJ2-3, with TRBD1 matching 9 bases. CDR3 length equals 17 residues. Germline CDR1 is MDHEN and CDR2 is SYDVKM. The V gene end was trimmed by 5 bases and the J gene end by 7 bases; junction bases not matched to a gene: 16. The CDR3 region has the DNA TGTGCCAGCAGTCCAACCCACTCGACAGGGGGGGGGAATACGCAGTATTTT. Its translation: CASSPTHSTGGGNTQYF.

This clonotype was seen a single time. The rearrangement uses TRBV18 and TRBJ1-1; TRBD1 matches 7 bases. The V and J ends lost 4 bases and 3 bases, in that order; junction bases with no gene match: 5. This CDR3 region has 14 residues. Germline CDR1 reads KGHSH; CDR2 reads LQKENI. The CDR3 DNA is TGTGCCAGCTCACTTGGGACAGCGGACACTGAAGCTTTCTTT. Translated: CASSLGTADTEAFF.

This chain joins TRBV18 and TRBJ2-1, with TRBD2 matching 14 bases. The trim removed 5 bases at V and 8 bases at J, leaving 8 bases unmatched. The CDR3 sequence is 16 residues long. Germline V gene sequence: CDR1 KGHSH, CDR2 LQKENI. This chain's CDR3 is CASSSPGTSGSDEQFF. The CDR3 DNA reads TGTGCCAGCTCATCTCCCGGGACTAGCGGGAGCGATGAGCAGTTCTTC. The full variable domain, its missing parts supplied by reference TRBV18 and TRBJ2-1, is NAGVMQNPRHLVRRRGQEARLRCSPMKGHSHVYWYRQLPEEGLKFMVYLQKENIIDESGMPKERFSAEFPKEGPSILRIQQVVRGDSAAYFCASSSPGTSGSDEQFFGPGTRLTVL.

In this sample, this clonotype turned up many times. The chain couples TRBV20-1 to TRBJ2-5; 10 nucleotides line up with TRBD2. J lost 1 base, V lost 6 bases, and 5 bases had no gene match. The germline CDR1 and CDR2 sequences are DFQATT and SNEGSKA (reference sequence). The CDR3 length is 14 residues. In DNA form, the CDR3 reads TGCAGTGCAACCAGGACTAGCGGCCAAGAGACCCAGTACTTC. Translating gives CSATRTSGQETQYF.